This T cell receptor beta chain was obtained from a study of blood T cell repertoires in COVID-19. Turning to the study itself: Collection of acute and convalescent COVID-19 samples took place in the United States, Italy and Spain. Sources were T cells, B-cell-depleted T cells, or PBMCs; the material itself was cDNA or gDNA.

This CDR3 is 12 amino acids long. Per the germline V gene, CDR1 is GTSNPN and CDR2 is SVGIG (reference sequence). J gave up 4 bases and V 7 bases, and 1 base lay outside the gene matches. Source study methods: Estimation of nucleated cell counts was performed using reference gene primer amplification. Method: immunoSEQ multiplex PCR; TCRdb's copy keeps in-frame clones and lacks some. That table supplies the V and J calls and clone size; D and trimming were determined from the DNA. This table holds about 240,000 clones, approximately 80% found once. This chain links TRBV30 with TRBJ1-3; 10 bases match TRBD1. The receptor was derived from a woman of 80 years or more with acute or convalescent COVID-19. Material: peripheral blood. DNA for the CDR3: TGTGCCTCGGGACAGGGGGGAAACACCATATATTTT. Translated: CASGQGGNTIYF.